The 9 T cell receptor beta chains below all came from one sample that was sequenced in a study of T cell changes during pregnancy in multiple sclerosis. Clones were sequenced by immunoSEQ multiplex PCR, and TCRdb holds only the in-frame ones, with some missing. The table lists roughly 110,000 clones, about 89% of them singletons. The sample was peripheral blood, taken before pregnancy. The receptor source for this set is a female donor with multiple sclerosis, enrolled in a pregnancy study.

The rearrangement links TRBV7-9 to TRBJ2-7, with 8 bases matching TRBD1. From germline, CDR1 is SEHNR and CDR2 FQNEAQ (reference sequence). The V and J ends lost 4 bases and 4 bases, in that order; junction bases with no gene match: 12. The CDR3 sequence is 16 residues long. The CDR3 reads CASSSSTGQGVYEQYF. The CDR3 nucleotides read TGTGCCAGCAGCTCTTCGACAGGACAGGGAGTTTACGAGCAGTACTTC.

The chain couples TRBV30 to TRBJ1-5; unclear D gene. CDR3 length: 13 amino acids. CDR1 and CDR2 (germline): GTSNPN, SVGIG (reference sequence). The ends were cut back, 2 bases at V and 7 bases at J, with 12 bases in the middle. CDR3 region: CAWSLAEAQPQHF. CDR3 bases: TGTGCCTGGAGTCTTGCGGAGGCCCAGCCCCAGCATTTT. Full variable domain (outside the CDR3, taken from reference TRBV30 and TRBJ1-5): SQTIHQWPATLVQPVGSPLSLECTVEGTSNPNLYWYRQAAGRGLQLLFYSVGIGQISSEVPQNLSASRPQDRQFILSSKKLLLSDSGFYLCAWSLAEAQPQHFGDGTRLSIL.

The chain uses TRBV30 and TRBJ2-1; D is possibly TRBD2 (6 bases). The CDR3 covers 13 residues. Trimming removed 4 bases from V and 9 bases from J, with 16 bases in between. Looked up from germline, CDR1 is GTSNPN and CDR2 is SVGIG (reference sequence). Written as DNA, the CDR3 is TGTGCCTGGACTCTAGCGACTCTCGGTGAGCAGTTCTTC. Translating gives CAWTLATLGEQFF.

V is TRBV18 and J is TRBJ1-1; D unclear. Germline CDR1 KGHSH, CDR2 LQKENI. This CDR3 is 14 amino acids long. Trimming removed 2 bases from V and 2 bases from J, with 9 bases in between. CDR3 nucleotide sequence: TGTGCCAGCTCACCATCTGGCAGTAACACTGAAGCTTTCTTT. This encodes CASSPSGSNTEAFF.

This clone was counted between two and nine times. The chain employs TRBV6-6 and TRBJ1-1; no clear D gene. From germline, CDR1 is MNHNY and CDR2 SVGAGI (reference sequence). The CDR3 spans 12 residues. V was pared by 0 bases and J by 7 bases, with 6 bases between. The CDR3 loop is CASSYSGGEAFF. The CDR3, as DNA: TGTGCCAGCAGTTACTCTGGCGGTGAAGCTTTCTTT.

The V and J genes are TRBV6-4 and TRBJ2-1; TRBD2 matches at 8 bases. V trimming: 0 bases; J trimming: 6 bases; junction bases outside the gene matches: 1. CDR1 is MRHNA and CDR2 is SNTAGT in the germline V gene. The CDR3 spans 14 residues. In DNA form, the CDR3 reads TGTGCCAGCAGTGACTCCGGGACTAGCAATGAGCAGTTCTTC. Protein: CASSDSGTSNEQFF.

The chain couples TRBV4-3 to TRBJ2-1; TRBD1 matches 8 bases. V was pared by 3 bases and J by 6 bases, with 13 bases of the junction left unmatched. Germline V gives CDR1 LGHNA, CDR2 YSLEER. The CDR3 extends over 17 amino acids. CDR3 DNA sequence: TGCGCCAGCAGCCAGTACTTGTTCGGGACAGGACCCAATGAGCAGTTCTTC. Amino acid sequence: CASSQYLFGTGPNEQFF.

This clone was seen once. This rearrangement joins TRBV7-9 to TRBJ1-4; D unclear. This CDR3 comprises 14 residues. Trimming pared 3 bases from V and 0 bases from J, leaving 5 bases between. CDR1 and CDR2 (germline): SEHNR, FQNEAQ (reference sequence). CDR3 region: CASSFRATNEKLFF. In nucleotides, the CDR3 is TGTGCCAGCAGCTTCCGTGCAACTAATGAAAAACTGTTTTTT.

This clone was seen just once. This chain links TRBV9 with TRBJ1-1, with D perhaps TRBD1 (6 bases). The germline V and J ends were trimmed by 4 bases and 1 base, with 11 bases remaining between them. There are 14 residues in the CDR3. Looked up from germline, CDR1 is SGDLS and CDR2 is YYNGEE. CDR3 nucleotides: TGTGCCAGCAGCCAAGACAGGAGGAACACTGAAGCTTTCTTT. Protein sequence: CASSQDRRNTEAFF.